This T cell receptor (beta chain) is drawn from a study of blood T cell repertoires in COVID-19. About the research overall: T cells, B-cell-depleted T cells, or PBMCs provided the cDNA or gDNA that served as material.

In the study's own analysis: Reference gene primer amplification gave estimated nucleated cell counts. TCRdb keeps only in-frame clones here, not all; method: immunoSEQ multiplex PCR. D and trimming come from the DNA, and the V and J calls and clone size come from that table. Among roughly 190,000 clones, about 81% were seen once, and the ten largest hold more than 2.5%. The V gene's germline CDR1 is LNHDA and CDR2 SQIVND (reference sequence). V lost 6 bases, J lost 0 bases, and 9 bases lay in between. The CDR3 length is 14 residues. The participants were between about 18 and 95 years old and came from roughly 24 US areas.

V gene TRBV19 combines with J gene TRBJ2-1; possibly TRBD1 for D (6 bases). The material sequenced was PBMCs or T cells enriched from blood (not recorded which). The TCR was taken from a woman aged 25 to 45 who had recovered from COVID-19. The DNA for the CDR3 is TGTGCCAGTAGCGGACAGACCTCCTACAATGAGCAGTTCTTC. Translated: CASSGQTSYNEQFF.